The source of this T cell receptor (beta chain) is a study of T cell responses to AZD1222 COVID-19 vaccine. General observations from the study: Most donors were white British and more were female, and clonal diversity was possibly underestimated. Nearly half of spike-specific TCRs reportedly target unmutated variant regions.

V was clipped by 3 bases and J by 5 bases, with 10 bases between them. CDR3 size: 13 residues. TCRdb's table, derived via immunoSEQ multiplex PCR, lists solely in-frame clones and lacks some. Found here are about 180,000 clones, around 90% of them singletons; the top ten hold approximately 0.49%. Note on this clone: As yet, its antigen is unknown.

This sequence originates from an adult in good health. The chain carries TRBV12-3 or TRBV12-4 and TRBJ2-5; TRBD2 might be the D (6 bases). Sequencing used peripheral blood, obtained on day 0 of AZD1222 vaccination. As DNA, the CDR3 is TGTGCCAGCAGTTTCTCGGGAGTGGAGACCCAGTACTTC. This codes for CASSFSGVETQYF.